This T cell receptor (beta chain) is from a study of vaccination and CD4 T cells after COVID-19. Study overall: Post-diagnosis, post-COVID samples were collected after a median 101 days, ranging 35 to 161. Each control was exposed to a CEFX pool, an HIV-1 Nef pool, or no peptide at all. Study-level results: It was observed that, in convalescent patients, a median around 90% of reactive clones arose only post-vaccination.

Treatment: approximately nine-day PBMC culture with coronavirus spike peptide pools or control peptides (ViraFEST assay). Trimming shortened V by 6 bases and J by 11 bases, and 16 bases separated the two germline ends. Looked up from germline, CDR1 is MNHEY and CDR2 is SMNVEV (reference sequence). This CDR3 spans 12 amino acids. This clonotype occurred a few times. What it recognizes is unknown. The Oncomine TCR Beta short-read assay was applied to DNA of cultured CD4+ T cells. Each CDR3 protein gets one entry after TCRdb re-called the PCR reads with MiXCR. The data contain 7,500 to 10,000 distinct CDR3 sequences, over 30% of them singletons.

J is TRBJ1-2 and V is TRBV27; no clear D gene. The sequence was collected from a human donor who had recovered from COVID-19. Sequenced sample: CD4+ T cells from blood, cultured in vitro. The CDR3 protein is CASRLSPGRYTF. DNA of the CDR3: TGTGCCAGCAGACTTAGCCCGGGGAGGTACACCTTC.